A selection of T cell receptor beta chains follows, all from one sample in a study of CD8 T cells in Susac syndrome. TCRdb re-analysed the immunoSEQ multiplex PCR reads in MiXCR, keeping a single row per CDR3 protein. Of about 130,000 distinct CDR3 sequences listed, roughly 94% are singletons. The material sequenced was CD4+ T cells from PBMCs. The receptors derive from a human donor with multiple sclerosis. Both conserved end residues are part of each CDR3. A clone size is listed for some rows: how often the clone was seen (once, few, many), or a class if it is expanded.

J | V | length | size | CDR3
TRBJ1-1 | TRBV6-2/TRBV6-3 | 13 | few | CASSYKGGTEAFF
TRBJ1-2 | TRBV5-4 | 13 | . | CASSPGGGYGYTF
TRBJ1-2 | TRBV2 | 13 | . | CASSSPGLYGYTF
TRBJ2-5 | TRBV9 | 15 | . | CASSVGWSLPETQYF
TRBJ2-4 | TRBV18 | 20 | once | CASSPSSGAWRILAKNIQYF
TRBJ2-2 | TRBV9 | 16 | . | CASSVVGQGDTGELFF
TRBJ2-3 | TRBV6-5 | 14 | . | CASSYSGQTDTQYF
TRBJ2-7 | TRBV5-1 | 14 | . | CASSFPGTSDEQYF
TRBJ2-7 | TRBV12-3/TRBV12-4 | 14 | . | CASRPQGSHYEQYF
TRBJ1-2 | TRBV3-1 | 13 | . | CASSSDRSYGYTF
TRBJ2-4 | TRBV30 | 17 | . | CAWSGPGLADFKNIQYF
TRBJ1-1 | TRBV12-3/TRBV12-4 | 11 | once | CASRGVTEAFF
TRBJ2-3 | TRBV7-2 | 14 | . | CASRYRGSTDTQYF
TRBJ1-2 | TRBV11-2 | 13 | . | CASSPRMEDGYTF
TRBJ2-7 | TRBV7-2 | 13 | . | CASSPFGSYEQYF
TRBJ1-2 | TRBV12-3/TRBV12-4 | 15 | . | CASSLVTGPLRGYTF
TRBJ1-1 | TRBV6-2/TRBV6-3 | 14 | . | CASRNGAVGTEAFF
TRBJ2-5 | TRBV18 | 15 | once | CASSPLGLAQETQYF
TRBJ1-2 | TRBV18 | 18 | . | CASSLRQGQGPSTYGYTF
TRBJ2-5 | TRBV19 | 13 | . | CASSISRDETQYF
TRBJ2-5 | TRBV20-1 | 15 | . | CSASGTSGRTETQYF
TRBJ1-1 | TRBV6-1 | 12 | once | CASSEHVTEAFF
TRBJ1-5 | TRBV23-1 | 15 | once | CASSQSADSNQPQHF
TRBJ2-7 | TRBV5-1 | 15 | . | CASSLEQGHSYEQYF
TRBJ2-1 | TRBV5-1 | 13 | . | CASIGQESNEQFF
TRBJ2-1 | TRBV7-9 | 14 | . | CASSFGTKGNEQFF
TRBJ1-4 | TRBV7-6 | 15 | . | CASSLASGNNEKLFF
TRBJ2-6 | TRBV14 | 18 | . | CASSPSWGIQSGANVLTF
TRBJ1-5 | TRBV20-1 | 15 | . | CSASGWGMGNQPQHF
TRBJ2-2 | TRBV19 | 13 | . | CASTDANTGELFF
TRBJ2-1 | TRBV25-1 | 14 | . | CAAQQFLTYNEQFF
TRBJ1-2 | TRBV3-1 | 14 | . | CASSQTGSNYGYTF
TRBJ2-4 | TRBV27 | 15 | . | CASSPLAVAKNIQYF
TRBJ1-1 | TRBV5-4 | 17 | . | CASSLPPGQGAQGEAFF
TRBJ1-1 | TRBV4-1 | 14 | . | CASSQTQWQGGAFF
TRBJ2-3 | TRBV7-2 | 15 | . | CASSLVAGAGDTQYF
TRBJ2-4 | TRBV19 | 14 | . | CASKTGAAKNIQYF
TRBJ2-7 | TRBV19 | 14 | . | CASSVRDRAAEQYF
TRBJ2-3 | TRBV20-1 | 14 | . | CSVPSSGAGDTQYF
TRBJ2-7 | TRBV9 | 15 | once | CASSVQTGGAYEQYF
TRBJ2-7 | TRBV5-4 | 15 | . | CASSPRTSGTYEQYF
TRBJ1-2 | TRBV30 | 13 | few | CAWAAALNYGYTF
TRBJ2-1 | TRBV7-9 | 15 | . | CASSFRDRANNEQFF
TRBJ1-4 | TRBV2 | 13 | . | CASSAGSDEKLFF
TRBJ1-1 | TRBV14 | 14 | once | CASSPYQVNTEAFF
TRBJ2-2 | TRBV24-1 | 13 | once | CATSERGTGELFF
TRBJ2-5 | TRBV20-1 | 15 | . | CSAGRLAGGQETQYF